This T cell receptor (beta chain) was sequenced during a study of blood T cell repertoires in COVID-19. This clone was counted between two and nine times. CDR3 length: 15 residues. Germline CDR1 is SQVTM and CDR2 is ANQGSEA. Trimming removed 2 bases from V and 2 bases from J, with 13 bases in between. TCRdb's copy holds only in-frame clones and misses some; the assay was immunoSEQ multiplex PCR. The data hold some 150,000 clones, with roughly three quarters observed a single time. The V and J genes are TRBV29-1 and TRBJ2-1, with D possibly matching TRBD2 (6 bases). The sample comprised peripheral blood. The sequence derives from a man aged 50-59 years with active or convalescent COVID-19. The chain's CDR3 is CSVEPLSGPYNEQFF. The CDR3 DNA sequence: TGCAGCGTTGAACCTCTCAGCGGGCCCTACAATGAGCAGTTCTTC.